This passage covers 14 T cell receptor beta chains from one sample sequenced in a study of T-cell reconstitution after alpha-beta-depleted transplantation in children. TCRbeta library preparation incorporated unique molecular identifiers. TCRdb ran MiXCR on the PCR reads and lists one entry per CDR3 protein. The repertoire holds around 500,000 distinct CDR3 sequences, with roughly 24% as singletons. Here the sequenced sample was PBMCs, mostly from graft donor cells, taken 360 days after TCRalphabeta/CD19-depleted stem cell transplant. These receptors were collected from a boy under two years old who had a stem cell transplant for acute myeloid leukemia, so the T cells may come from the graft donor.

This clonotype was seen a handful of times. The chain has TRBV11-2 and TRBJ2-2; D is unresolved. V was cut by 4 bases and J by 3 bases, with 9 bases left in between. There are 14 residues in the CDR3. Germline V lookup: CDR1 SGHAT, CDR2 FQNNGV. The CDR3: CASSSFQYTGELFF. CDR3 bases: TGTGCCAGCAGCTCCTTTCAGTACACCGGGGAGCTGTTTTTT. The complete variable domain, with remaining parts taken from reference TRBV11-2 and TRBJ2-2, reads EAGVAQSPRYKIIEKRQSVAFWCNPISGHATLYWYQQILGQGPKLLIQFQNNGVVDDSQLPKDRFSAERLKGVDSTLKIQPAKLEDSAVYLCASSSFQYTGELFFGEGSRLTVL.

There are many counts of this clonotype. The chain uses TRBV12-3 or TRBV12-4 and TRBJ1-1; D not certain. This CDR3 has 17 amino acids. V was clipped by 4 bases and J by 3 bases, with 21 bases between them. The CDR3 coding sequence is TGTGCCAGCAGTTACTTTATGAGGAACAGAAAGTACACTGAAGCTTTCTTT. Translating gives CASSYFMRNRKYTEAFF.

The chain recombines TRBV6-5 with TRBJ1-1; perhaps TRBD1 as D (5 bases). Germline V lookup: CDR1 MNHEY, CDR2 SVGAGI. CDR3 length equals 14 residues. Deletions cut 4 bases from V and 5 bases from J, with 14 bases between. This CDR3 is CASSSTSWGTEAFF. CDR3 DNA sequence: TGTGCCAGCAGTTCAACGTCTTGGGGGACTGAAGCTTTCTTT.

V is TRBV20-1 and J is TRBJ2-6; 7 nucleotides match TRBD2. CDR1 and CDR2 from the germline V gene are DFQATT and SNEGSKA (reference sequence). V dropped 3 bases and J dropped 3; count of bases not matched to a gene: 2. The length of the CDR3 is 14 residues. This CDR3 reads CSASGGYGANVLTF. CDR3 coding DNA: TGCAGTGCTAGCGGGGGGTATGGGGCCAACGTCCTGACTTTC.

This rearrangement joins TRBV20-1 to TRBJ1-5, with 12 bases matching TRBD1. There are 16 residues in the CDR3. Germline loops: CDR1 DFQATT, CDR2 SNEGSKA (reference sequence). Written as DNA, the CDR3 is TGCAGCGTTACCGGGACAGGGGGCGTGGGCAATCAGCCCCAGCATTTT. This codes for CSVTGTGGVGNQPQHF.

This clonotype is a singleton in its sample. The chain employs TRBV10-3 and TRBJ1-1; tentatively, D is TRBD1 (5 bases). This CDR3 region has 17 residues. Trimming stripped 4 bases from V and 0 bases from J, with 18 bases between. From germline, CDR1 is ENHRY and CDR2 SYGVKD. CDR3 residues: CAISGGDLTDLNTEAFF. The CDR3 DNA sequence: TGTGCCATCAGTGGGGGGGACCTGACGGACTTGAACACTGAAGCTTTCTTT.

This clonotype was recorded a few times. A much larger clone lies a single base off, so this may be a read error. The rearrangement uses TRBV4-1 and TRBJ2-7; D is uncertain. The CDR3 spans 16 residues. CDR1 MGHRA and CDR2 YSYEKL come from the germline V gene. V lost 4 bases to trimming and J lost 2 bases, with 18 bases between them. The CDR3 loop reads CASSPFPELVTYEQYF. The CDR3 bases are TGCGCCAGCAGCCCCTTCCCAGAGCTTGTTACCTACGAGCAGTACTTC.

The genes are TRBV29-1 and TRBJ1-1; 8 bases match TRBD1. The CDR3 length is 16 residues. Germline CDR1 SQVTM, CDR2 ANQGSEA. The V gene end was trimmed by 1 base and the J gene end by 1 base; junction bases not matched to a gene: 8. The CDR3 protein is CSVEGGQGLGNTEAFF. Written as DNA, the CDR3 is TGCAGCGTTGAAGGAGGACAGGGACTGGGGAACACTGAAGCTTTCTTT.

In this sample, this clonotype turned up a few times. V gene TRBV4-3 combines with J gene TRBJ2-5; D is uncertain. The V end was cut by 0 bases, the J end by 1 base, with 15 bases between. Germline CDR1 is LGHNA and CDR2 is YSLEER. This CDR3 comprises 17 residues. The CDR3 sequence is CASSQEVAPHSQETQYF. The CDR3 DNA reads as TGCGCCAGCAGCCAAGAAGTTGCCCCGCATAGCCAAGAGACCCAGTACTTC.

This clonotype was observed a handful of times. J is TRBJ2-3 and V is TRBV10-3; 11 nucleotides line up with TRBD2. J was trimmed by 4 bases and V by 0 bases; bases with no gene match: 6. Per the germline V gene, CDR1 is ENHRY and CDR2 is SYGVKD. This CDR3 has 17 amino acids. The CDR3 DNA sequence: TGTGCCATCAGTGAGTCGAGGACTAGCGGGTCAGCAGATACGCAGTATTTT. Encoded protein: CAISESRTSGSADTQYF.

This clonotype was seen repeatedly, ten times or more. J is TRBJ2-3 and V is TRBV7-2; 10 positions match TRBD2. The J segment lost 4 bases and the V segment lost 6 bases, leaving 4 bases of the junction unmatched. CDR3 length equals 14 residues. Germline values: CDR1 SGHTA, CDR2 FQGNSA. CDR3 in amino acids: CASSRGLAADTQYF. The CDR3 DNA follows: TGTGCCAGCAGTCGAGGACTAGCGGCAGATACGCAGTATTTT.

This clonotype was observed many times. The rearrangement links TRBV7-2 to TRBJ2-2; D remains ambiguous. Between the trimmed V and J ends, which lost 1 base and 5 bases, there was a span of 8 bases. Germline V gives CDR1 SGHTA, CDR2 FQGNSA. The CDR3 runs 14 residues. DNA of the CDR3: TGTGCCAGCAGCTTAGTTATAGGGACCGGGGAGCTGTTTTTT. This translates into CASSLVIGTGELFF.

The chain carries TRBV6-5 and TRBJ1-5; the D is unclear. The germline CDR1 and CDR2 sequences are MNHEY and SVGAGI. The CDR3 runs 13 residues. V gave up 4 bases and J gave up 9 bases, with 13 bases separating them. CDR3 region: CASSLREGGPQHF. The CDR3 DNA is TGTGCCAGCAGTTTAAGGGAGGGTGGGCCCCAGCATTTT.

The chain carries TRBV12-3 or TRBV12-4 and TRBJ2-3, with TRBD2 identical over 9 bases. V trimming: 5 bases; J trimming: 6 bases; junction bases outside the gene matches: 3. This CDR3 spans 13 amino acids. The CDR3 region is CASSRLAGDTQYF. For the CDR3, the DNA is TGTGCCAGCAGTCGTCTAGCGGGGGATACGCAGTATTTT.